A selection of T cell receptor beta chains follows, all from one sample in a study of blood T cell repertoires in COVID-19. Profiling relied on immunoSEQ multiplex PCR, and the TCRdb table lists in-frame clones only, not all of them. The repertoire includes under 400,000 clones, under 90% of them detected once, and roughly 2.9% sits in the top ten. Material for sequencing was peripheral blood. The receptor set was obtained from a woman between 25 and 40 years old with COVID-19, enrolled during active disease. CDR3s include the opening cysteine and the closing phenylalanine or tryptophan. D genes are given only for firm matches. Only some rows state a clone size, as once, few, many or a class for expanded clones.

v_gene	j_gene	d_gene	abundance	CDR3nt	CDR3aa
TRBV29-1	TRBJ2-7	TRBD2	.	TGCAGCGTTGAAGAGGGGGGGGTCGAGCAGTACTTC	CSVEEGGVEQYF
TRBV15	TRBJ2-5	.	.	TGTGCCACCAGCAGAGGTGGGAGTGGGCAAGAGACCCAGTACTTC	CATSRGGSGQETQYF
TRBV3-1/TRBV3-2	TRBJ1-1	.	.	TGTGCCAGCAGCCGCCCGGGACTCAACACTGAAGCTTTCTTT	CASSRPGLNTEAFF
TRBV11-2	TRBJ2-3	.	.	TGTGCCAGCAGCTCGGCGAGGGGGGATACGCAGTATTTT	CASSSARGDTQYF
TRBV9	TRBJ1-3	.	.	TGTGCCAGCAGCGTTGGCCAGGCGAGCTCTGGAAACACCATATATTTT	CASSVGQASSGNTIYF
TRBV4-1	TRBJ1-4	.	once	TGCGCCAGCAGCCAAGGTGGGACATGGAATGAAAAACTGTTTTTT	CASSQGGTWNEKLFF
TRBV5-1	TRBJ1-1	.	.	TGCGCCAGCAGCCCAAGGACAGTGATGAACACTGAAGCTTTCTTT	CASSPRTVMNTEAFF
TRBV5-5	TRBJ1-2	.	.	TGTGCCAGCAGCCGGTCAGGGGTGGCTGGCTACACCTTC	CASSRSGVAGYTF
TRBV7-8	TRBJ1-2	TRBD1	.	TGTGCCAGCAGCCCCTGGACAGGGGACTATGGCTACACCTTC	CASSPWTGDYGYTF
TRBV5-1	TRBJ2-7	TRBD2	.	TGCGCCAGCAGAATGCGGCTAGCGGGCAACGAGCAGTACTTC	CASRMRLAGNEQYF
TRBV2	TRBJ1-6	.	.	TGTGCCAGCAGTGATTATGTTATGAGCGATAATTCACCCCTCCACTTT	CASSDYVMSDNSPLHF
TRBV20-1	TRBJ1-3	.	.	TGCAGTGCTAGTCTACAGGCGGGAAACACCATATATTTT	CSASLQAGNTIYF
TRBV30	TRBJ1-2	.	.	TGTGCCTGGAGTGTAGCCAGGGTGAACTATGGCTACACCTTC	CAWSVARVNYGYTF
TRBV11-2	TRBJ1-5	.	.	TGTGCCAGCAGCTTAGAGACAGGTGGCCAATGGCCCCAGCATTTT	CASSLETGGQWPQHF
TRBV5-4	TRBJ2-5	.	.	TGTGCCAGCATAGGACGGGCGGGAGAGACCCAGTACTTC	CASIGRAGETQYF